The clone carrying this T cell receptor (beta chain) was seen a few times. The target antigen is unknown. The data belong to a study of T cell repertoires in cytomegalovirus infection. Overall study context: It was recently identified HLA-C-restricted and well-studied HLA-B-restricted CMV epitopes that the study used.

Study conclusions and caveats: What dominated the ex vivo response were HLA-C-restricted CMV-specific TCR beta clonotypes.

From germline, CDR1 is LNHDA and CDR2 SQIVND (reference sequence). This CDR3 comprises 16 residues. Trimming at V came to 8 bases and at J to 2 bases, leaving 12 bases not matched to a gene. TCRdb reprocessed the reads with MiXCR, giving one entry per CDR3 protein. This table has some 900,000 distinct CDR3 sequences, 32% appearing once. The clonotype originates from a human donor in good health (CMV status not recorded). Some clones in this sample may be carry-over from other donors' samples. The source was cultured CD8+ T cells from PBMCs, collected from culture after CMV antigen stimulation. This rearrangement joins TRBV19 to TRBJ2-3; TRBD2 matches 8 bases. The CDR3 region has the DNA TGTGCCAGTCTCACGGGAGCGGGGGAGCCCACAGATACGCAGTATTTT. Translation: CASLTGAGEPTDTQYF.